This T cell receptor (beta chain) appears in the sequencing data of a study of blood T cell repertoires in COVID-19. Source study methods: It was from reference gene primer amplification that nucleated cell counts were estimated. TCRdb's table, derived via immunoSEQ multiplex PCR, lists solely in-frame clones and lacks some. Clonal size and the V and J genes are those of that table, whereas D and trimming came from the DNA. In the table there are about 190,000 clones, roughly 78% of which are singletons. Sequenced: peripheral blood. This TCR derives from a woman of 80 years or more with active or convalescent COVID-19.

CDR3 nucleotide sequence: TGTGCCAGCAGCACAACAGGTAGCGGGTACGAGCAGTACTTC. Translating gives CASSTTGSGYEQYF. The chain has TRBV9 and TRBJ2-7; 7 nucleotides match TRBD2. The trim removed 4 bases at V and 4 bases at J, leaving 8 bases unmatched. CDR3 size: 14 residues. The germline V gene encodes CDR1 SGDLS and CDR2 YYNGEE.